What follows are 3 T cell receptor beta chains derived from one specimen sequenced in a study of blood T cell repertoires in COVID-19. Profiling relied on immunoSEQ multiplex PCR, and the TCRdb table lists in-frame clones only, not all of them. There are about 130,000 clones in the sample; 70% to 80% occur only once, and approximately 11% lies in the top ten. The material sequenced was peripheral blood. These receptors all come from a human donor in a cohort sampled during active COVID-19.

The chain uses TRBV4-2 and TRBJ2-6; 8 nucleotides match TRBD1. Germline V lookup: CDR1 LGHNA, CDR2 YNFKEQ. V was pared by 3 bases and J by 4 bases, with 5 bases of the junction left unmatched. The CDR3 runs 16 residues. The CDR3 DNA reads TGTGCCAGCAGCCAGGAGACAGGGGCCGGGGCCAACGTCCTGACTTTC. Protein: CASSQETGAGANVLTF.

The chain carries TRBV7-8 and TRBJ1-5, with 8 bases fitting TRBD1. This CDR3 spans 16 amino acids. The germline CDR1 and CDR2 sequences are SGHVS and FQNEAQ. The junction had 8 bases not matched to a gene; V was cut back by 3 bases and J by 4 bases. The CDR3 DNA reads TGTGCCAGCAGCTTCGCTCCAGGGGGCTCTAATCAGCCCCAGCATTTT. Translating gives CASSFAPGGSNQPQHF.

The chain joins TRBV19 to TRBJ2-5; 9 bases fit TRBD1. Germline assignment: CDR1 LNHDA and CDR2 SQIVND (reference sequence). This CDR3 comprises 14 residues. After removal of 6 bases from V and 5 bases from J, the junction contained 7 bases not matched to a gene. CDR3 residues: CASSWTGAGETQYF. The CDR3 nucleotides read TGTGCCAGTAGCTGGACAGGGGCCGGGGAGACCCAGTACTTC.